This entry describes one TCR beta chain. The data were obtained in a study of blood T cell repertoires in COVID-19. As for the study in general: Material from acute and convalescent COVID-19 was sourced from the United States, Italy and Spain. Sources were T cells, B-cell-depleted T cells, or PBMCs; the material itself was cDNA or gDNA.

Under the authors' procedure: Reference gene primer amplification in the assay estimated nucleated cell counts. The assay was immunoSEQ multiplex PCR, and TCRdb's table has in-frame clones only and misses some. V, J and clone size are those of that table, while D and trimming were read from the DNA. The data hold about 120,000 clones, with over 80% observed a single time. The specimen was peripheral blood. This receptor was identified in a woman aged 70-85 years with acute or convalescent COVID-19.

The CDR3 loop is CASSDNSGGRNEQFF. The CDR3 DNA reads as TGTGCCAGCAGTGATAATAGCGGGGGGCGCAATGAGCAGTTCTTC. The genes are TRBV2 and TRBJ2-1, with 10 bases identical to TRBD2. With 3 bases clipped from V and 6 bases from J, the junction kept 5 bases outside the gene matches. Per the germline V gene, CDR1 is SNHLY and CDR2 is FYNNEI. The CDR3 is made up of 15 amino acids.